This T cell receptor beta chain appears in the sequencing data of a study of CD8 T cells in ankylosing spondylitis. This clonotype came up many times. Its antigen is as yet unknown. Regarding the study as a whole: In reactive arthritis synovial fluid and blood, some motif variants had been reported before.

Trimming pared 3 bases from V and 4 bases from J, leaving 6 bases between. Germline assignment: CDR1 SGHTA and CDR2 FQGNSA. The CDR3 length is 12 residues. Molecular-barcoded quantitative 5'-RACE produced these TCR beta libraries. Via MiXCR, TCRdb re-called the 5' RACE reads, giving one row per CDR3 protein. The sample records 200,000 to 300,000 distinct CDR3 sequences, under 12% being singletons. This rearrangement joins TRBV7-2 to TRBJ1-1; unclear D gene. The sequenced sample was blood, either unsorted or a sorted T cell fraction (not recorded which). The TCR sequence derives from a male donor with ankylosing spondylitis or in good health (not recorded which). CDR3 in amino acids: CASSLQATEAFF. The CDR3 nucleotides are TGTGCCAGCAGCTTGCAGGCCACTGAAGCTTTCTTT.